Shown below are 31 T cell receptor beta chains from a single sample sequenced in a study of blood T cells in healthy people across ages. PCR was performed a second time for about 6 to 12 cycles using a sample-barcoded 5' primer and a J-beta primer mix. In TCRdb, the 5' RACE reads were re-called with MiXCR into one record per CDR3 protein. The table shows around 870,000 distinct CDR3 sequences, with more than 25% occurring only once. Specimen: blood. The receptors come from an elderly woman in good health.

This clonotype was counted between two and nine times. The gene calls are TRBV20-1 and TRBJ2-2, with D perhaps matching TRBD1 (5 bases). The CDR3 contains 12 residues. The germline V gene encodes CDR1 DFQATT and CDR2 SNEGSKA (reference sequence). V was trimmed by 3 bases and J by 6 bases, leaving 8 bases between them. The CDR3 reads CSARAGPGELFF. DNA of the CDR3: TGCAGTGCTAGGGCAGGGCCCGGGGAGCTGTTTTTT.

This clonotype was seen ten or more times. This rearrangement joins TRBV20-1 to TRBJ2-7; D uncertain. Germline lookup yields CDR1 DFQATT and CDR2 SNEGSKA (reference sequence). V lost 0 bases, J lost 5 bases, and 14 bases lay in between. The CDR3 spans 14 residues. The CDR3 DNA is TGCAGTGCTAGAGATTACAGAGGTTCGGACGAGCAGTACTTC. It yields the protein CSARDYRGSDEQYF.

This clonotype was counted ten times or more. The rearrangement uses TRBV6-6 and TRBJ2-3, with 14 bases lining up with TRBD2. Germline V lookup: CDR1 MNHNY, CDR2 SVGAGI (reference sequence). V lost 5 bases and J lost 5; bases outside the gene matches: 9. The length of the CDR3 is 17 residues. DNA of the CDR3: TGTGCCAGCAGTACCGGGACTAGCGGGGGCGGGGGAGATACGCAGTATTTT. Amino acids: CASSTGTSGGGGDTQYF.

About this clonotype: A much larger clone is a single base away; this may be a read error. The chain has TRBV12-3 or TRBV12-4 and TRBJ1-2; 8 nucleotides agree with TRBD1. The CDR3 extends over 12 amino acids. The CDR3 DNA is TGTGCCAGCAGCGGGACAGGTCACGGCTACGCCTTC. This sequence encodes CASSGTGHGYAF.

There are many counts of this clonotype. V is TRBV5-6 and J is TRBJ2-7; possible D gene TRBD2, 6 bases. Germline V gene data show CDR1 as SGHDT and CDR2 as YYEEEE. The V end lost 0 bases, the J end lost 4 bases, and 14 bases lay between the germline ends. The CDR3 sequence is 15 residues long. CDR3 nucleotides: TGTGCCAGCAGCTTGGCCGGGGGAAGTAAGTACGAGCAGTACTTC. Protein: CASSLAGGSKYEQYF.

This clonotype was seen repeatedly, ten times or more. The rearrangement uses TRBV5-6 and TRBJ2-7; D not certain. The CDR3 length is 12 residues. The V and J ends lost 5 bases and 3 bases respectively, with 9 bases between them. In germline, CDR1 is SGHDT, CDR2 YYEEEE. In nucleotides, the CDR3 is TGTGCCAGCAGTTCTGATTTCTACGAGCAGTACTTC. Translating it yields CASSSDFYEQYF.

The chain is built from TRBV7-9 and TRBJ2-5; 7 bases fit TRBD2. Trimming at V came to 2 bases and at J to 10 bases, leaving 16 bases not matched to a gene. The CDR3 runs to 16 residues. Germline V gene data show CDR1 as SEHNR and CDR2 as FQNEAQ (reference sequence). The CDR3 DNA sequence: TGTGCCAGCAGCTTAAGCCTTACCCAGCGGGGTGAGTTCCAGTACTTC. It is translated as CASSLSLTQRGEFQYF.

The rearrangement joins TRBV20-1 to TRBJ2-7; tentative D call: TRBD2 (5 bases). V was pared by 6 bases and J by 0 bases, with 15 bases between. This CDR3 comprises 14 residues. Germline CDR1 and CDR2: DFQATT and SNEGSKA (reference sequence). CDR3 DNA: TGCAGTGCACAGCCGGACTCCAACTCCTACGAGCAGTACTTC. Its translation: CSAQPDSNSYEQYF.

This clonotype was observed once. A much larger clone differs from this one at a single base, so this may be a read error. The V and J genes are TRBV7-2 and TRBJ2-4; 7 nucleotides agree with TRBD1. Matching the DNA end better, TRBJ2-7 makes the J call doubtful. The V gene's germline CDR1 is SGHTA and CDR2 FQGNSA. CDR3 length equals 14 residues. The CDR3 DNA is TGTGCCAGCAGCTGGTTAGGGGGCCCATACGAGCAGTACTTC. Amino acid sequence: CASSWLGGPYEQYF.

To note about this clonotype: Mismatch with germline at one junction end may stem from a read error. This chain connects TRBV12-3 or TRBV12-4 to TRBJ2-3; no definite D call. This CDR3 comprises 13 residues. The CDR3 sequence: CASRLMGTDTEYF. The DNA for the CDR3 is TGTGCCAGCAGATTAATGGGAACAGATACGGAGTATTTT.

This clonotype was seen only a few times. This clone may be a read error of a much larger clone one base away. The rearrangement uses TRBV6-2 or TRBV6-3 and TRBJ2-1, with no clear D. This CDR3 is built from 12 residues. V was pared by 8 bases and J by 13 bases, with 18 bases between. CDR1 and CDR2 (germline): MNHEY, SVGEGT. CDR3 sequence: CASGPTAYHQFF. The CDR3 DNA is TGTGCCAGCGGCCCGACTGCATACCATCAGTTCTTC.

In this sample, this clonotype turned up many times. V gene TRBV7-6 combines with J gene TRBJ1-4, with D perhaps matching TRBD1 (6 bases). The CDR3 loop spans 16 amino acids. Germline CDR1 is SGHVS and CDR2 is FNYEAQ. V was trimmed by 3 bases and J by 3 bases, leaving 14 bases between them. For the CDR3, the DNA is TGTGCCAGCAGCTTTGCACCACAGGGCTCTAATGAAAAACTGTTTTTT. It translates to CASSFAPQGSNEKLFF.

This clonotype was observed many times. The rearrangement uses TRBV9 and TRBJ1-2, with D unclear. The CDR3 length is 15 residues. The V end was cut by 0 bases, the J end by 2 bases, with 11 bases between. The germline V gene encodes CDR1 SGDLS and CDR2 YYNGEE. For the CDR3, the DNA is TGTGCCAGCAGCGTAGGGTGGAAAGAAAACTATGGCTACACCTTC. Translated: CASSVGWKENYGYTF.

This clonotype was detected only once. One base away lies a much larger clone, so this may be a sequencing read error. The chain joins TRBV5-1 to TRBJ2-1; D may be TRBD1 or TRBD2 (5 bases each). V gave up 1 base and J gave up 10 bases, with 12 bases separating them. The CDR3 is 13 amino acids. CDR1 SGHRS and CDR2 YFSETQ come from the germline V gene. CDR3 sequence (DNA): TGCGCCAGCAGCTTGACTAGGGGTTACGAGCAGTTCTTC. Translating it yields CASSLTRGYEQFF.

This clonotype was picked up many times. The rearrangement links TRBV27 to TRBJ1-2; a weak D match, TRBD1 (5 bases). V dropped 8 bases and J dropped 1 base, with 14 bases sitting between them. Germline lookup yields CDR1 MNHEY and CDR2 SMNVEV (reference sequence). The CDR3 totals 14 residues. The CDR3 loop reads CASRRRDGNYGYTF. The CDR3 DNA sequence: TGTGCCAGCCGCCGCCGGGACGGTAACTATGGCTACACCTTC.

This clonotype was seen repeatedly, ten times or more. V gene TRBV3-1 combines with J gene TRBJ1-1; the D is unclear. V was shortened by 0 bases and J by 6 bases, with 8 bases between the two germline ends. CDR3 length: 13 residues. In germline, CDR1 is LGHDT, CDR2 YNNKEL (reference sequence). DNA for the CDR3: TGTGCCAGCAGCCAAGATGGAACGTCTGAAGCTTTCTTT. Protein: CASSQDGTSEAFF.

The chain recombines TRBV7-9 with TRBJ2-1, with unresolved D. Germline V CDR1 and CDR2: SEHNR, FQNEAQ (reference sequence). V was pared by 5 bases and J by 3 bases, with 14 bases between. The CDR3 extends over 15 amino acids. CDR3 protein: CASSPKGRIYNEQFF. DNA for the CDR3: TGTGCCAGCAGCCCGAAGGGCCGCATCTACAATGAGCAGTTCTTC.

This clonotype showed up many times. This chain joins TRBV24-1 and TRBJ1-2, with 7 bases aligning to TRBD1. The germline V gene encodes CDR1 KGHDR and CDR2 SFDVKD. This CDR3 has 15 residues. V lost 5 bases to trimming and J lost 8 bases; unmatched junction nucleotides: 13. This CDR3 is CATSAATTSGGGYTF. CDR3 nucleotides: TGTGCCACCAGTGCCGCTACGACCTCAGGGGGGGGCTACACCTTC.

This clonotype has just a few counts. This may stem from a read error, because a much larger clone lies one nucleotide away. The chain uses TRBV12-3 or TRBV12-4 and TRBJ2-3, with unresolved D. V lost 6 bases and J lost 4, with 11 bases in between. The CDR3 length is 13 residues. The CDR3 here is CASRRNFADTQYF. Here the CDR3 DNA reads TGTGCCAGCAGGCGCAACTTCGCAGATACGCAGTATTTT.

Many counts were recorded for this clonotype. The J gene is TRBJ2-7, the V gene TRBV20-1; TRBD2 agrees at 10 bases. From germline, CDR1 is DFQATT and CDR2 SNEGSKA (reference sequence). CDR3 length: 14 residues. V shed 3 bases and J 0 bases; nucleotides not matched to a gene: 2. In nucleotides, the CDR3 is TGCAGTGCTAGTGAGCGGGGGGGCTCCTACGAGCAGTACTTC. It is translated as CSASERGGSYEQYF.

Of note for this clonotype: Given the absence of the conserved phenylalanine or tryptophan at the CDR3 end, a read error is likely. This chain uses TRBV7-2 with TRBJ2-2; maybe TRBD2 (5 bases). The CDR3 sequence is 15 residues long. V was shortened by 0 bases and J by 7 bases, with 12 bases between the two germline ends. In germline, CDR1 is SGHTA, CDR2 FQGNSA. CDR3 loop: CASSLARMRVGELFS. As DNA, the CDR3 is TGTGCCAGCAGCTTAGCGAGAATGAGGGTCGGGGAGCTGTTTTCT.

CDR3 coding DNA: TGTGCCAGCAGTAGGCTCTGGGGCTACAATGAGCAGTTCTTC. Translating gives CASSRLWGYNEQFF. This chain uses TRBV7-2 with TRBJ2-1; D remains ambiguous. The CDR3 sequence is 14 residues long. Germline lookup yields CDR1 SGHTA and CDR2 FQGNSA. Trimming stripped 6 bases from V and 3 bases from J, with 12 bases between.

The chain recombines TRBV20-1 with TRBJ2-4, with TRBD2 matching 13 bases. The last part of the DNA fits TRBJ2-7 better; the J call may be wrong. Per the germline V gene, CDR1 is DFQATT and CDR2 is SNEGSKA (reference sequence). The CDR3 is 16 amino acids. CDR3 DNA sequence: TGCAGTGCTTACCGGACTAGCGGGGGCCACAAAGGCGAGCAGTACTTC. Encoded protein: CSAYRTSGGHKGEQYF.

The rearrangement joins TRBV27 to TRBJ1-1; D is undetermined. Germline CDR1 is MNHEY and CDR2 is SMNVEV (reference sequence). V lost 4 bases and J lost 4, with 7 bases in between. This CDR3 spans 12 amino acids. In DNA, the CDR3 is TGTGCCAGCAGTTCCTCGAGCACTGAAGCTTTCTTT. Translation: CASSSSSTEAFF.

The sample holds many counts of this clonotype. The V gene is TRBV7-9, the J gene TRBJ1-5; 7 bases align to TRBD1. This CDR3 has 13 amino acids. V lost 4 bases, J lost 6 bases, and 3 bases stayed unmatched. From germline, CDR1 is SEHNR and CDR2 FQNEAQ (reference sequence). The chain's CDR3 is CASSSTGTQPQHF. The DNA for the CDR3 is TGTGCCAGCAGCTCGACAGGGACTCAGCCCCAGCATTTT.

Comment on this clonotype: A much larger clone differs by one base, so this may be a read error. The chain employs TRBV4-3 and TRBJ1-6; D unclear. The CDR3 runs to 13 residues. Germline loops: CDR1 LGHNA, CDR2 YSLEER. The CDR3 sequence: CASSLQTERPPHF. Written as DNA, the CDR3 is TGCGCCAGCAGCCTGCAAACCGAGCGGCCCCCCCACTTT.

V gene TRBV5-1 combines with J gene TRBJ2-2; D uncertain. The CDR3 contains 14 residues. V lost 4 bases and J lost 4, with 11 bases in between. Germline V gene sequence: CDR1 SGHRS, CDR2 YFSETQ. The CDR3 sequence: CASSPRVGTGELFF. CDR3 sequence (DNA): TGCGCCAGCAGCCCTCGGGTGGGCACCGGGGAGCTGTTTTTT.

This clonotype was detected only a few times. This CDR3 reads CASSQEGGGAFGNSPLHF. CDR3 DNA: TGCGCCAGCAGCCAAGAAGGGGGGGGCGCGTTCGGTAATTCACCCCTCCACTTT. The J gene is TRBJ1-6, the V gene TRBV4-1, with a possible D match to TRBD1 (6 bases). V gave up 0 bases and J gave up 6 bases, with 18 bases separating them. Germline V gives CDR1 MGHRA, CDR2 YSYEKL. CDR3 length: 18 residues.

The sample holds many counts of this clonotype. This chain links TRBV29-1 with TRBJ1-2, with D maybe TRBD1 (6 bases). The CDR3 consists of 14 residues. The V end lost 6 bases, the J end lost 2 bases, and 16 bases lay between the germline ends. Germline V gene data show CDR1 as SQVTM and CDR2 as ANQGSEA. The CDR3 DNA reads TGCAGCGTCGGGACACCGCCAGGGAACTATGGCTACACCTTC. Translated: CSVGTPPGNYGYTF.

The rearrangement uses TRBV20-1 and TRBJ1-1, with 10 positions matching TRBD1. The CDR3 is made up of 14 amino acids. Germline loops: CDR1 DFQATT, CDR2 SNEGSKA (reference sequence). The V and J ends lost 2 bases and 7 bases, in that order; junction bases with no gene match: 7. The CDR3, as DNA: TGCAGTGCTAGAAACCGGGACAGGGGCCGTGAAGCTTTCTTT. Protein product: CSARNRDRGREAFF.

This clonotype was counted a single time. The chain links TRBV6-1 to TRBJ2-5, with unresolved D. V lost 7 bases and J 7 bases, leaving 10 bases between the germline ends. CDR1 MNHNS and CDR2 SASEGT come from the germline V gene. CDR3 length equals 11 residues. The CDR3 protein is CASNAMGTQYF. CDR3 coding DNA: TGTGCCAGCAATGCGATGGGGACCCAGTACTTC.